At least ten counts were recorded for the clone carrying this TCR beta chain. Antigen specificity is unknown. V lost 0 bases to trimming and J lost 4 bases, with 9 bases between them. Germline CDR1 is GTSNPN and CDR2 is SVGIG (reference sequence). CDR3 length: 13 amino acids. This sample is drawn from a study of Graves' ophthalmopathy and Graves' hyperthyroidism. Notes on the study in general: The authors also found most expanded thyroid clonotypes above 0.001 frequency in blood.

Investigators amplified TCR beta CDR3 regions from RNA transcripts. The workflow started with a first-round RT-PCR run with HTBI primers and then moved on to a second-round multiplex PCR. In TCRdb, the multiplex PCR reads were re-called with MiXCR into one record per CDR3 protein. The table records tens of thousands of distinct CDR3 sequences, around 45% of them present only once. Roughly 10 ml of fresh blood yielded the PBMCs by density gradient. V gene TRBV30 combines with J gene TRBJ2-5; tentatively, D is TRBD1 or TRBD2 (6 bases each). This TCR came from an adult man with Graves' ophthalmopathy. Sequences were obtained from peripheral blood. The CDR3 DNA is TGTGCCTGGAGTGTGGGGGGCGGAGAGACCCAGTACTTC. This translates into CAWSVGGGETQYF.